The T cell receptor beta chain described here comes from a study of blood T cell repertoires in COVID-19. Assay: immunoSEQ multiplex PCR; the TCRdb copy retains only in-frame clones and omits some. Of 250,000 to 300,000 clones in the sample, roughly 80% were seen once. Germline assignment: CDR1 LGHNA and CDR2 YNFKEQ. The junction had 4 bases not matched to a gene; V was cut back by 4 bases and J by 0 bases. CDR3 length: 15 residues. The material sequenced was peripheral blood. The chain has TRBV4-2 and TRBJ1-2, with 8 nucleotides matching TRBD1. The receptor's source is a man between 60 and 70 years old who had recovered from COVID-19. The CDR3 loop is CASSRWTGTNYGYTF. The CDR3 DNA reads TGTGCCAGCAGCCGCTGGACAGGGACTAACTATGGCTACACCTTC.